The rows below give T cell receptor beta chains drawn from one sample of a study of cytomegalovirus exposure and HLA in healthy donors. Method: immunoSEQ multiplex PCR; TCRdb's copy keeps in-frame clones and lacks some. The data show 45,000 to 60,000 clones, and the top ten clones hold roughly a sixth. Material: PBMCs. The receptors derive from a male donor in good health and CMV-seronegative. The CDR3 runs from the conserved cysteine through the conserved F or W. The D gene is left open where the match is weak.

cdr3_nt | cdr3_aa | d_call | j_call | v_call
TGTGCCAGTAGTATGGAGGGACAGGGGCAGGATCCCGGGGAGCTGTTTTTT | CASSMEGQGQDPGELFF | TRBD1 | TRBJ2-2 | TRBV19
TGTGCCAGCAGCCAAGGACAGGGGGCGCGTGGCTACACCTTC | CASSQGQGARGYTF | TRBD1 | TRBJ1-2 | TRBV4-2
TGCGCCAGCAGCCAAGAAAGGTCAGGGGGGAACTATGGCTACACCTTC | CASSQERSGGNYGYTF | TRBD1 | TRBJ1-2 | TRBV4-3
TGTGCCAGTAGTCTTCGACAGTGGCAAGAGACCCAGTACTTC | CASSLRQWQETQYF | NA | TRBJ2-5 | TRBV19
TGTGCCAGCAGCAGTGGACAGGCCACGACCCTGACTTTC | CASSSGQATTLTF | TRBD1 | TRBJ2-6 | TRBV5-6
TGTGCCTGGAGTGCGGGGATAGAGGCTTTCTTT | CAWSAGIEAFF | NA | TRBJ1-1 | TRBV30
TGCGCCAGCAGCCCCCGGACAGGCTGGGAAAGGACTGAAGCTTTCTTT | CASSPRTGWERTEAFF | TRBD1 | TRBJ1-1 | TRBV4-1
TGTGCCAGCAGCAGATTAGCGGGGGGGCAGTACTTC | CASSRLAGGQYF | TRBD2 | TRBJ2-7 | TRBV7-2
TGTGCCTGGAGTCGTCAGGGCTATGGCTACACCTTC | CAWSRQGYGYTF | NA | TRBJ1-2 | TRBV30
TGTGCCAGCAGCTTGGGGCTCGAGGGCGAGCAGTACTTC | CASSLGLEGEQYF | NA | TRBJ2-7 | TRBV5-5
TGTGCCGCGGGGGACACATACTACGAGCAGTACTTC | CAAGDTYYEQYF | NA | TRBJ2-7 | TRBV5-4
TGTGCCTGGAGTGGAGCCGTAAACACTGAAGCTTTCTTT | CAWSGAVNTEAFF | NA | TRBJ1-1 | TRBV30
TGTGCCAGCAGCGAAAGGAAGGGGGCCTTCAACTATGGCTACACCTTC | CASSERKGAFNYGYTF | TRBD1 | TRBJ1-2 | TRBV5-6
TGCAGTGCTAGACCGGGTATTGGCTACACCTTC | CSARPGIGYTF | NA | TRBJ1-2 | TRBV20-1
TGTGCCAGCAGTGGACAGGCGGTTGCCTTC | CASSGQAVAF | NA | TRBJ1-2 | TRBV2
TGTGCCAGCAGCTTAAGTACCGGGGTCACTGAAGCTTTCTTT | CASSLSTGVTEAFF | NA | TRBJ1-1 | TRBV7-2
TGTGCCAGCTCACTCCCGCTCGGACGGGGGACCCAGTACTTC | CASSLPLGRGTQYF | NA | TRBJ2-5 | TRBV18
TGTGCCAGCAGCGCTCTAGCGGGGGGGCATTTAGAGACCCAGTACTTC | CASSALAGGHLETQYF | TRBD2 | TRBJ2-5 | TRBV9
TGTGCCAGCAGCCAGGCAGGGACTAGCTCGGGCCTCAATGAGCAGTTCTTC | CASSQAGTSSGLNEQFF | TRBD2 | TRBJ2-1 | TRBV4-2
TGTGCCAGCAGTACAACAGGGGGAACTAATGAAAAACTGTTTTTT | CASSTTGGTNEKLFF | TRBD1 | TRBJ1-4 | TRBV6-5
TGCAGCGTGGACAGGATGTTGAGTGAGCAGTTCTTC | CSVDRMLSEQFF | TRBD1 | TRBJ2-1 | TRBV29-1
TGTGCCAGCAGTCTGACAGGGGTTTTTGATTCACCCCTCCACTTT | CASSLTGVFDSPLHF | TRBD1 | TRBJ1-6 | TRBV6-5
TGCAGCGTTGACCTGGGCAGGGTTGGGGAGACCCAGTACTTC | CSVDLGRVGETQYF | NA | TRBJ2-5 | TRBV29-1
TGTGCCAGCAGTTACACGACACAGGTTTACACTGAAGCTTTCTTT | CASSYTTQVYTEAFF | NA | TRBJ1-1 | TRBV6-5
TGCGCCAGCAGCCAAGAGGGCCACAACGGCTACACCTTC | CASSQEGHNGYTF | NA | TRBJ1-2 | TRBV4-1
TGTGCCAGCAGCCCCCGGATCAGGCCAGTGAACACTGAAGCTTTCTTT | CASSPRIRPVNTEAFF | NA | TRBJ1-1 | TRBV6-6
TGTGCCAGCAGCACCAGCCCCGGGACTAACTATGGCTACACCTTC | CASSTSPGTNYGYTF | NA | TRBJ1-2 | TRBV5-4
TGTGCCAGTAGTATACAGGGGAAACTGAACACTGAAGCTTTCTTT | CASSIQGKLNTEAFF | NA | TRBJ1-1 | TRBV19
TGTGCTAGCAGCTTATCGGGGGATGAGCAGTTCTTC | CASSLSGDEQFF | NA | TRBJ2-1 | TRBV7-7
TGTGCCAGCAGTGTGGAACAGGCTAGCTCCTACGAGCAGTACTTC | CASSVEQASSYEQYF | NA | TRBJ2-7 | TRBV6-1
TGTGCCAGCAGCGGATCCTCCGGGACTTCAAGCTCCTACAATGAGCAGTTCTTC | CASSGSSGTSSSYNEQFF | NA | TRBJ2-1 | TRBV7-2
TGTGCTAGTGGTTTGGTGACCCTGTCCCAGGACAGGGTCGGTGAAAAACTGTTTTTT | CASGLVTLSQDRVGEKLFF | TRBD1 | TRBJ1-4 | TRBV12-5
TGTGCCTGGAGTACAGGGGGCTCTGGCTACACCTTC | CAWSTGGSGYTF | TRBD1 | TRBJ1-2 | TRBV30
TGCGCCAGCAGCTTAGATCGTCTAAGAGCTTTCTTT | CASSLDRLRAFF | NA | TRBJ1-1 | TRBV5-1
TGTGCCAGCAGCCCTCTTGGCGGGGGGGCAGATACGCAGTATTTT | CASSPLGGGADTQYF | TRBD2 | TRBJ2-3 | TRBV4-2
TGTGCCAGCAGGGAGACCGGGACAGGGGGTGGCTACACCTTC | CASRETGTGGGYTF | TRBD1 | TRBJ1-2 | TRBV6-1
TGCGCCAGCAGCCAAGACGGCAGGGGGGCGAATTCACCCCTCCACTTT | CASSQDGRGANSPLHF | TRBD1 | TRBJ1-6 | TRBV4-1
TGTGCCACCGGCCCCGAGGGAATCGATTCACCCCTCCACTTT | CATGPEGIDSPLHF | NA | TRBJ1-6 | TRBV2
TGTGCCAGCAGCTTAAGAAACCATTTAGATGAGCAGTTCTTC | CASSLRNHLDEQFF | NA | TRBJ2-1 | TRBV7-9
TGTGCCAGCAGCTCTTCAGGGGAGGGTCAGCCCCAGCATTTT | CASSSSGEGQPQHF | NA | TRBJ1-5 | TRBV7-9
TGCGCCAGCAGCCAAGGAGAGGATTCACCCCTCCACTTT | CASSQGEDSPLHF | NA | TRBJ1-6 | TRBV4-3
TGTGCCAGCTCACCAGACGGGGGGGATACGCAGTATTTT | CASSPDGGDTQYF | TRBD2 | TRBJ2-3 | TRBV18
TGTGCCAGCATTGACCGGGGGGACCCCACAGATACGCAGTATTTT | CASIDRGDPTDTQYF | TRBD2 | TRBJ2-3 | TRBV6-5
TGTGCCAGTAGTATTTTACACCTTAGCAATCAGCCCCAGCATTTT | CASSILHLSNQPQHF | NA | TRBJ1-5 | TRBV19
TGTGCCAGCAGCGTAGCTGAGCGGGGGGGCACAGATACGCAGTATTTT | CASSVAERGGTDTQYF | TRBD2 | TRBJ2-3 | TRBV9
TGTGCCAGCAGTTTAGGGGGGGTGGAAGAGACCCAGTACTTC | CASSLGGVEETQYF | TRBD2 | TRBJ2-5 | TRBV27
TGTGCCAGCAGTTTCCTTCGGGGGGGCAATGAGCAGTTCTTC | CASSFLRGGNEQFF | TRBD2 | TRBJ2-1 | TRBV6-5
TGTGCCAGCTCACCTGACGGACTGGGGGGACAAGAGACCCAGTACTTC | CASSPDGLGGQETQYF | NA | TRBJ2-5 | TRBV18
TGTGCCAGTGGTGGGGGAGGCCAGCCCCAGCATTTT | CASGGGGQPQHF | NA | TRBJ1-5 | TRBV19
TGTGCCAGCAGGAACCCGGGGGGCACTGAAGCTTTCTTT | CASRNPGGTEAFF | NA | TRBJ1-1 | TRBV6-5
TGTGCCAGCAGCCATCGCACAGGGGGAAGCTCCTATAATTCACCCCTCCACTTT | CASSHRTGGSSYNSPLHF | TRBD1 | TRBJ1-6 | TRBV11-2
TGCAGCCTAAGACAGGGGGCGCGTACTGAAGCTTTCTTT | CSLRQGARTEAFF | TRBD1 | TRBJ1-1 | TRBV29-1
TGTGCCAGCAGTGAAATGGGACAGGGCTACGAGCAGTACTTC | CASSEMGQGYEQYF | TRBD1 | TRBJ2-7 | TRBV6-1